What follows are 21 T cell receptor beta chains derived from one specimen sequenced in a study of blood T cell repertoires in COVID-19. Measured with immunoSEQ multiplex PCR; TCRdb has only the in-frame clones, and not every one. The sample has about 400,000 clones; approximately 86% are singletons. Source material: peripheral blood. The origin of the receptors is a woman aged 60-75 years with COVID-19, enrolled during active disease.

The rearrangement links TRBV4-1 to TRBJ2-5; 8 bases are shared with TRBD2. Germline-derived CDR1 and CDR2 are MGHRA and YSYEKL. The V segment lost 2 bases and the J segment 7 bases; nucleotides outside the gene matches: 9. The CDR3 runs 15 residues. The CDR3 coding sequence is TGCGCCAGCAGCCAACTAGCGGGCCCCCGTGTGACCCAGTACTTC. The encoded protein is CASSQLAGPRVTQYF.

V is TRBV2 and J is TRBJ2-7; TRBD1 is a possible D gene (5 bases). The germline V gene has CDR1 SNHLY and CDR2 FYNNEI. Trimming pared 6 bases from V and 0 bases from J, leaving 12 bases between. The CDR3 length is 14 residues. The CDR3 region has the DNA TGTGCCAGCAGATGGACACAGAACTCCTACGAGCAGTACTTC. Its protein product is CASRWTQNSYEQYF.

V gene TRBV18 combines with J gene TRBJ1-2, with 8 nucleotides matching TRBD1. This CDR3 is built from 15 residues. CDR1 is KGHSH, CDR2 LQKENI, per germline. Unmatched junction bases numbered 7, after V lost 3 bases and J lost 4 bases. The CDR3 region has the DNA TGTGCCAGCTCACCCGGACAGGGAGTGAGCTATGGCTACACCTTC. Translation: CASSPGQGVSYGYTF.

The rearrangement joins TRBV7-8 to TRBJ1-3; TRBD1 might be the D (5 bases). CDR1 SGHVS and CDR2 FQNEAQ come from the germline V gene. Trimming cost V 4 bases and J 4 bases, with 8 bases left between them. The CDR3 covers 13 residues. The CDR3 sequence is CASSSQGGNTIYF. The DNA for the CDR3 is TGTGCCAGCAGCTCCCAGGGAGGAAACACCATATATTTT.

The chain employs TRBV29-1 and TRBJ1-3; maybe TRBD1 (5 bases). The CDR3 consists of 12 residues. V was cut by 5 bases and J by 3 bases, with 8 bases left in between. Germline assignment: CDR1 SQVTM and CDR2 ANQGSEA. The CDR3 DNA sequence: TGCAGCGTTCAGGGCAGTGGAAACACCATATATTTT. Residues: CSVQGSGNTIYF.

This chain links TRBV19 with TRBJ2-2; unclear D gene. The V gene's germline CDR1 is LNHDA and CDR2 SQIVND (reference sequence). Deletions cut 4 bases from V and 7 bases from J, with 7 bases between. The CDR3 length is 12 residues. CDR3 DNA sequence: TGTGCCAGTAGTACTCGTTTCGGGGAGCTGTTTTTT. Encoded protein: CASSTRFGELFF.

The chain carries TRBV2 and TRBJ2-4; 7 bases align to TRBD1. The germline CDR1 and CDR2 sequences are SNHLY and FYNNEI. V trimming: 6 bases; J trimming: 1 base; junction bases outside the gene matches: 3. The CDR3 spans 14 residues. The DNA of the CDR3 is TGTGCCAGCAGCCCGACAGGGGCCAAAAACATTCAGTACTTC. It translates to CASSPTGAKNIQYF.

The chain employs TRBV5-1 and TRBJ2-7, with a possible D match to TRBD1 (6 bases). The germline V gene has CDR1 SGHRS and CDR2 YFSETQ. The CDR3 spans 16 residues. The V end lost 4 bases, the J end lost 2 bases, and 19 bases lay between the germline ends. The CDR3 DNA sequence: TGCGCCAGCAGCCCGGAGCCAGGGGCGGCAACCTACGAGCAGTACTTC. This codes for CASSPEPGAATYEQYF.

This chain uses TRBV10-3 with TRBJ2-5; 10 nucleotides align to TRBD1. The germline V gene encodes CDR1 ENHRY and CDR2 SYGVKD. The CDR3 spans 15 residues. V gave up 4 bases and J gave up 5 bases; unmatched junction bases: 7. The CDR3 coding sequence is TGTGCCATCAGTGCTGTGAGGGACAGGGGTGAGACCCAGTACTTC. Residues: CAISAVRDRGETQYF.

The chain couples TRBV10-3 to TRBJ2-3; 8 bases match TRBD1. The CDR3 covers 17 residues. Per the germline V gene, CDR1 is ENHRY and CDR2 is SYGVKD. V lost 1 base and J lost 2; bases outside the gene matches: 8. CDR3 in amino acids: CAISELETGEFTDTQYF. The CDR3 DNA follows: TGTGCCATCAGTGAGTTGGAGACAGGGGAATTCACAGATACGCAGTATTTT.

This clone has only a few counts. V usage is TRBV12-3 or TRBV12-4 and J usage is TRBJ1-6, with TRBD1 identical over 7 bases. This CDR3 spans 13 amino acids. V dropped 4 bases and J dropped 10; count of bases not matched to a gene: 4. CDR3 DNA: TGTGCCAGCAGTTGGGACAGCGAATCACCCCTCCACTTT. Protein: CASSWDSESPLHF.

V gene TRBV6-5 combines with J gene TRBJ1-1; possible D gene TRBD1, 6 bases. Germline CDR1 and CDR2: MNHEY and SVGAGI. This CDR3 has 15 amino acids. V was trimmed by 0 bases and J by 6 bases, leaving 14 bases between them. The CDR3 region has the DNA TGTGCCAGCAGTTACTCAACAAAACAGGGTTCTGAAGCTTTCTTT. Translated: CASSYSTKQGSEAFF.

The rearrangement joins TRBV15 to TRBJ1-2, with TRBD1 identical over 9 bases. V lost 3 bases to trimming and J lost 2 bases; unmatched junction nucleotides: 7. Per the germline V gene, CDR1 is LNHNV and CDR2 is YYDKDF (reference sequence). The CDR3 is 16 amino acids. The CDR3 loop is CATSSGTGRANYGYTF. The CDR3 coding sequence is TGTGCCACCAGCAGCGGGACAGGGCGTGCCAACTATGGCTACACCTTC.

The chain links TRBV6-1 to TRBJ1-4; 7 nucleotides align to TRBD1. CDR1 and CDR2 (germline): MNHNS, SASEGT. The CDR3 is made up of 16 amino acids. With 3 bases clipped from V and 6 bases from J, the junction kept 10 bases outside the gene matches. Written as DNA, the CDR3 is TGTGCCAGCAGTGACCTTAAGGGGGCGGGTGATGAAAAACTGTTTTTT. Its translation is CASSDLKGAGDEKLFF.

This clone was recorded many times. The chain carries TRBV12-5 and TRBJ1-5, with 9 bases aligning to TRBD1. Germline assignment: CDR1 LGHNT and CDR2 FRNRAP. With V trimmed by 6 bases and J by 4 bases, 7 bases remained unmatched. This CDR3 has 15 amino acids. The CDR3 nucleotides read TGTGCTAGTGGATCGGGACAGGGATGGAATCAGCCCCAGCATTTT. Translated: CASGSGQGWNQPQHF. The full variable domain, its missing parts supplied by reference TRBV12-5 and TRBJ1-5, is DARVTQTPRHKVTEMGQEVTMRCQPILGHNTVFWYRQTMMQGLELLAYFRNRAPLDDSGMPKDRFSAEMPDATLATLKIQPSEPRDSAVYFCASGSGQGWNQPQHFGDGTRLSIL.

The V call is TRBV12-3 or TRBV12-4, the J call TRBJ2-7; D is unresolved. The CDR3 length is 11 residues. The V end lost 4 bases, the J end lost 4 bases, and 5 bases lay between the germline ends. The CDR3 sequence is CASSSPYEQYF. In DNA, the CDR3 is TGTGCCAGCAGTTCCCCTTACGAGCAGTACTTC.

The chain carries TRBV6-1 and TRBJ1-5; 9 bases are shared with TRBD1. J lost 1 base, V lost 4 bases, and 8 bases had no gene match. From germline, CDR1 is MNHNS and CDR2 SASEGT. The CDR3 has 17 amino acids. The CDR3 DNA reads TGTGCCAGCAGTGCGGGCTGGACAGGGGTAAGCAATCAGCCCCAGCATTTT. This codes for CASSAGWTGVSNQPQHF.

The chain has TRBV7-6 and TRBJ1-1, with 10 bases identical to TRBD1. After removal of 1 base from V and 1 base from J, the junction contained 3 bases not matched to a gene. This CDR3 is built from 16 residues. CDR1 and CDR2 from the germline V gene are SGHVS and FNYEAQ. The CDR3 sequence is CASSLGQGAANTEAFF. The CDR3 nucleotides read TGTGCCAGCAGCTTAGGACAGGGGGCGGCGAACACTGAAGCTTTCTTT.

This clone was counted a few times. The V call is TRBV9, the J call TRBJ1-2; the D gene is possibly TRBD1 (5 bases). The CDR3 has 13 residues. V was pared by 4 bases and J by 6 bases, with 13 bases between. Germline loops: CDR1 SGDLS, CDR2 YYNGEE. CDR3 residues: CASSPPGGDGYTF. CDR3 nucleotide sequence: TGTGCCAGCAGCCCCCCGGGAGGGGATGGCTACACCTTC.

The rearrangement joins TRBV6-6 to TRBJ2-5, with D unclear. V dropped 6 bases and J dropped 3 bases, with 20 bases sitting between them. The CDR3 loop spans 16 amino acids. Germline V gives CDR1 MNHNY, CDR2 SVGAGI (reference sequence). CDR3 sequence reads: CASSPDSAFIKETQYF. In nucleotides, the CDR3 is TGTGCCAGCAGCCCTGATTCAGCGTTCATCAAAGAGACCCAGTACTTC.

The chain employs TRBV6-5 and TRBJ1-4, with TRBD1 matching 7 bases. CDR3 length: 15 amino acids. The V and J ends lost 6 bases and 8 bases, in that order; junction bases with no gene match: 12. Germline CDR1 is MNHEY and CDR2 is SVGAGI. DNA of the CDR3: TGTGCCAGCAGCTCAACGGGACAGTTGCAGGAAAAACTGTTTTTT. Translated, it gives CASSSTGQLQEKLFF.